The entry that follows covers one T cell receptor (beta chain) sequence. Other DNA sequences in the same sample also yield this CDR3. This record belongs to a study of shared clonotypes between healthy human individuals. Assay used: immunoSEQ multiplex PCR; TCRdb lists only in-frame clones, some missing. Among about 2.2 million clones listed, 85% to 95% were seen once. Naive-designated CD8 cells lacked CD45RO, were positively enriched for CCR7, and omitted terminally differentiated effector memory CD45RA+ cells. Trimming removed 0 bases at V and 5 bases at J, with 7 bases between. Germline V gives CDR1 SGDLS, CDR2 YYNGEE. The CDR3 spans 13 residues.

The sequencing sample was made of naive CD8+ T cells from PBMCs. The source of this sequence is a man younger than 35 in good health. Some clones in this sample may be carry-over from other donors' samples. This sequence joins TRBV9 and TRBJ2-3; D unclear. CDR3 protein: CASSVGLGDTQYF. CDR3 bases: TGTGCCAGCAGCGTAGGCCTGGGAGATACGCAGTATTTT.